The sequence of this T cell receptor (beta chain) was determined in a study of OX40 agonist ivuxolimab in advanced cancers. Overall study context: Patients were dosed with the agonistic anti-OX40 (CD134) antibody ivuxolimab. Dose-escalation patients' cancers were hepatocellular carcinoma, melanoma, renal cell or head and neck cancer. Patients were around 83% male with ages about 20 to 79, mean 60. Overall study findings and caveats: At 0.1 to 3.0 mg/kg, CD4+ and CD8+ blood T cells expanded clonally by week 6.

Here immunoSEQ multiplex PCR was the method, and the copy in TCRdb shows in-frame clones only, minus some. The profile shows 50,000 or so clones, roughly nine tenths of them singletons. Remarks on this clone: Its antigen is not known.

The sequence was collected from an adult with an advanced solid tumor such as melanoma, head and neck, liver or kidney cancer. The source material was CD4+ or CD8+ T cells sorted from blood, sampled in a trial of the OX40 agonist ivuxolimab.

The CDR3 DNA follows: TGTGCCAGCAGTGAAGTGACAGGGACCCTTCACTATGGCTACACCTTC. Amino acids: CASSEVTGTLHYGYTF. This chain connects TRBV6-1 to TRBJ1-2; 7 bases align to TRBD1. V was pared by 1 base and J by 3 bases, with 8 bases of the junction left unmatched. This CDR3 comprises 16 residues. Germline V CDR1 and CDR2: MNHNS, SASEGT.